These 20 T cell receptor beta chains were sequenced from one sample in a study of cytomegalovirus exposure and HLA in healthy donors. The PCR employed 60 Vbeta primers together with 13 Jbeta primers. Produced via immunoSEQ multiplex PCR; TCRdb's table is partial and in-frame only. The sample includes about 160,000 clones. Sequencing was performed on PBMCs. The receptor source for this set is a man aged 25 to 45 in good health and CMV-seronegative.

The CDR3 sequence is CASSAQGLNTEAFF. The CDR3 nucleotides are TGTGCCAGCAGTGCACAGGGTTTGAACACTGAAGCTTTCTTT. V and J are TRBV6-1 and TRBJ1-1; a possible D gene is TRBD1 (6 bases). Trimming pared 4 bases from V and 0 bases from J, leaving 9 bases between. Looked up from germline, CDR1 is MNHNS and CDR2 is SASEGT. The CDR3 totals 14 residues.

This sequence joins TRBV10-3 and TRBJ2-1; 9 bases line up with TRBD2. Unmatched junction bases numbered 8, after V lost 8 bases and J lost 0 bases. Germline V lookup: CDR1 ENHRY, CDR2 SYGVKD. This CDR3 region has 16 residues. CDR3 nucleotides: TGTGCCATCGGGTCGGCTAGCGGGGTCTCCTACAATGAGCAGTTCTTC. Translation gives CAIGSASGVSYNEQFF.

The chain has TRBV10-3 and TRBJ2-2, with 10 positions matching TRBD2. The V and J ends lost 2 bases and 3 bases, in that order; junction bases with no gene match: 6. The CDR3 spans 17 residues. In germline, CDR1 is ENHRY, CDR2 SYGVKD. As DNA, the CDR3 is TGTGCCATCAGTGAGCCCCCGGGACTAGCGTACACCGGGGAGCTGTTTTTT. Its protein product is CAISEPPGLAYTGELFF.

V gene TRBV29-1 combines with J gene TRBJ2-1; D is undetermined. V shed 6 bases and J shed 2 bases, with 11 bases lying between them. The germline V gene encodes CDR1 SQVTM and CDR2 ANQGSEA. CDR3 length: 13 amino acids. CDR3 residues: CSVWQSPYNEQFF. The CDR3 DNA sequence: TGCAGCGTCTGGCAGTCCCCCTACAATGAGCAGTTCTTC.

The J gene is TRBJ1-1, the V gene TRBV14; D ambiguous. Germline V CDR1 and CDR2: SGHDN, FVKESK. The V end was cut by 2 bases, the J end by 0 bases, with 10 bases between. The CDR3 consists of 15 residues. The DNA for the CDR3 is TGTGCCAGCAGCCAATATAGGGAGTTGAACACTGAAGCTTTCTTT. Translation gives CASSQYRELNTEAFF.

The rearrangement links TRBV28 to TRBJ2-3; 8 bases line up with TRBD2. With V trimmed by 8 bases and J by 0 bases, 13 bases remained unmatched. This CDR3 spans 17 amino acids. The germline V gene has CDR1 MDHEN and CDR2 SYDVKM. The chain's CDR3 is CASFTSGAFPSTDTQYF. The CDR3 DNA reads as TGTGCCAGCTTTACTAGCGGAGCCTTCCCTAGCACAGATACGCAGTATTTT.

The DNA for the CDR3 is TGTGCCAGCAGCCCCACCGGGGGGGGAGCTTTCTTT. Its translation is CASSPTGGGAFF. The chain combines TRBV5-4 with TRBJ1-1; the D gene is possibly TRBD1 (5 bases). Trimming left V 4 bases short and J 10 bases short, with 14 bases between. CDR3 length: 12 amino acids. Germline CDR1 and CDR2: SGHNT and YYREEE (reference sequence). The full variable domain, rest sourced from reference TRBV5-4 and TRBJ1-1, is ETGVTQSPTHLIKTRGQQVTLRCSSQSGHNTVSWYQQALGQGPQFIFQYYREEENGRGNFPPRFSGLQFPNYSSELNVNALELDDSALYLCASSPTGGGAFFGQGTRLTVV.

The chain has TRBV6-5 and TRBJ2-7; 9 bases agree with TRBD1. This CDR3 comprises 14 residues. CDR1 and CDR2 (germline): MNHEY, SVGAGI. Trimming cost V 2 bases and J 7 bases; bases outside gene matches: 6. The CDR3 here is CASSYRDRVGEQYF. In nucleotides, the CDR3 is TGTGCCAGCAGTTACCGGGACAGGGTCGGTGAGCAGTACTTC.

A remark on this clone: Other DNA sequences from this sample encode an identical CDR3 as well. The chain employs TRBV5-4 and TRBJ2-2, with D possibly TRBD2 on 6 matching bases. CDR3 length: 15 amino acids. V shed 1 base and J shed 2 bases, with 9 bases lying between them. Looked up from germline, CDR1 is SGHNT and CDR2 is YYREEE (reference sequence). The CDR3 nucleotides are TGTGCCAGCAGCTTGCACGGGGGAAACACCGGGGAGCTGTTTTTT. The encoded protein is CASSLHGGNTGELFF.

The chain combines TRBV5-1 with TRBJ2-7; 9 nucleotides align to TRBD1. Germline V gives CDR1 SGHRS, CDR2 YFSETQ. There are 14 residues in the CDR3. V lost 4 bases, J lost 4 bases, and 6 bases stayed unmatched. The CDR3 DNA is TGCGCCAGCAGCCCGGGACAGGGAGTATACGAGCAGTACTTC. Protein: CASSPGQGVYEQYF.

The chain carries TRBV11-3 and TRBJ2-2; no clear D gene. Trimming took 1 base from V and 1 from J, leaving 4 bases between them. This CDR3 comprises 14 residues. Germline V gives CDR1 SGHNT, CDR2 YENEEA. Here the CDR3 DNA reads TGTGCCAGCAGCTTAGCACTGAACACCGGGGAGCTGTTTTTT. It specifies CASSLALNTGELFF.

The gene calls are TRBV7-8 and TRBJ2-5; TRBD1 agrees at 7 bases. Germline V gives CDR1 SGHVS, CDR2 FQNEAQ. The CDR3 totals 15 residues. The V gene end was trimmed by 4 bases and the J gene end by 2 bases; junction bases not matched to a gene: 7. The DNA for the CDR3 is TGTGCCAGCAGCTCCCGGGACAGACGTCAAGAGACCCAGTACTTC. Translation gives CASSSRDRRQETQYF.

The chain uses TRBV27 and TRBJ2-1, with 8 nucleotides matching TRBD2. Per germline, CDR1 MNHEY and CDR2 SMNVEV (reference sequence). The CDR3 totals 16 residues. V shed 2 bases, J shed 2 bases, and the junction held 5 bases outside the gene matches. CDR3 sequence (DNA): TGTGCCAGCAGTTTAACCAGCGGGGGAACCTACAATGAGCAGTTCTTC. Protein product: CASSLTSGGTYNEQFF.

V is TRBV5-1 and J is TRBJ2-5; D is possibly TRBD2 (5 bases). Near its end, the DNA agrees better with TRBJ2-7, so the J call may be wrong. Germline loops: CDR1 SGHRS, CDR2 YFSETQ. The CDR3 is made up of 13 amino acids. CDR3 sequence (DNA): TGCGCCAGCAGGAAGAGGGATATGTACGAGCAGTACTTC. Translation: CASRKRDMYEQYF.

The genes are TRBV5-1 and TRBJ2-1; maybe TRBD2 (5 bases). Germline V CDR1 and CDR2: SGHRS, YFSETQ. Trimming took off 2 bases at V and 0 bases at J, with 9 bases between the two ends. The CDR3 loop spans 15 amino acids. In DNA form, the CDR3 reads TGCGCCAGCAGCTTCGGGGTTAGCTCCTACAATGAGCAGTTCTTC. As protein: CASSFGVSSYNEQFF.

The chain is built from TRBV30 and TRBJ2-3; D remains ambiguous. This CDR3 has 13 residues. The germline V and J ends were trimmed by 2 bases and 5 bases, with 11 bases remaining between them. The V gene's germline CDR1 is GTSNPN and CDR2 SVGIG (reference sequence). The DNA for the CDR3 is TGTGCCTGGAGTCCCTTCGCAGGAGATACGCAGTATTTT. Residues: CAWSPFAGDTQYF.

Notes on this clone: Other DNA sequences in the sample encode the same CDR3. The rearrangement uses TRBV18 and TRBJ2-7, with TRBD1 identical over 8 bases. The CDR3 sequence is 14 residues long. After removal of 3 bases from V and 2 bases from J, the junction contained 3 bases not matched to a gene. Germline CDR1 and CDR2: KGHSH and LQKENI. Written as DNA, the CDR3 is TGTGCCAGCTCACCCGGGACAGGTCCCTACGAGCAGTACTTC. It encodes CASSPGTGPYEQYF.

As to this clone: Germline is not matched at one junction end, which may reflect a read error. The rearrangement links TRBV7-2 to TRBJ2-1, with a possible D match to TRBD1 (6 bases). Germline V CDR1 and CDR2: SGHTA, FQGNSA. The CDR3 contains 16 residues. The CDR3 DNA is TGTGCCAGCAGCTTAGCCGGACAGACTACCTACAACGAGCAGTTCTTC. Its translation: CASSLAGQTTYNEQFF.

This chain links TRBV28 with TRBJ1-3; D is perhaps TRBD1 (5 bases). Germline V gene data show CDR1 as MDHEN and CDR2 as SYDVKM. Trimming took 5 bases from V and 8 from J, leaving 16 bases between them. This CDR3 is built from 14 residues. In DNA form, the CDR3 reads TGTGCCAGCAGTGAATCCAGGGAGGTCGACACCATATATTTT. This sequence encodes CASSESREVDTIYF.

As DNA, the CDR3 is TGTGCCAGCAGCCCCTCAACGGGGGTCCAGGGCGATCAGCCCCAGCATTTT. Its translation is CASSPSTGVQGDQPQHF. The rearrangement uses TRBV7-9 and TRBJ1-5, with D possibly TRBD1 on 5 matching bases. Per the germline V gene, CDR1 is SEHNR and CDR2 is FQNEAQ (reference sequence). The V end was cut by 5 bases, the J end by 5 bases, with 22 bases between. This CDR3 has 17 residues.